One sample yielded the 17 T cell receptor beta chains listed below, sequenced in a study of T cell responses to AZD1222 COVID-19 vaccine. Clones were sequenced by immunoSEQ multiplex PCR, and TCRdb holds only the in-frame ones, with some missing. The sample yields about 160,000 clones, roughly 90% seen once. The source was peripheral blood, collected 28 days after the second AZD1222 dose. All receptors come from an adult who received the AZD1222 COVID-19 vaccine.

The CDR3 is CASSQGNQPQHF. DNA for the CDR3: TGTGCCAGCAGCCAAGGTAATCAGCCCCAGCATTTT. The chain is built from TRBV11-2 and TRBJ1-5; D gene uncertain. V was clipped by 5 bases and J by 4 bases, with 6 bases between them. The germline V gene encodes CDR1 SGHAT and CDR2 FQNNGV. This CDR3 has 12 amino acids.

The rearrangement joins TRBV19 to TRBJ2-1; the D gene is possibly TRBD2 (5 bases). Germline assignment: CDR1 LNHDA and CDR2 SQIVND (reference sequence). The CDR3 runs to 13 residues. The V end lost 8 bases, the J end lost 2 bases, and 10 bases lay between the germline ends. In DNA form, the CDR3 reads TGTGCCAGTGGGCGGGCAGCCTACAATGAGCAGTTCTTC. It yields the protein CASGRAAYNEQFF.

The chain recombines TRBV5-4 with TRBJ2-7; no reliable D call. V was pared by 2 bases and J by 2 bases, with 17 bases between. The V gene's germline CDR1 is SGHNT and CDR2 YYREEE (reference sequence). This CDR3 comprises 16 residues. In nucleotides, the CDR3 is TGTGCCAGCAGCTTAGGACGGAGAAAAGAAACCTACGAGCAGTACTTC. Translated: CASSLGRRKETYEQYF.

The chain couples TRBV6-6 to TRBJ2-3, with 12 bases that match TRBD1. With V trimmed by 5 bases and J by 3 bases, 9 bases remained unmatched. From germline, CDR1 is MNHNY and CDR2 SVGAGI (reference sequence). There are 17 residues in the CDR3. As DNA, the CDR3 is TGTGCCAGCAGTCCAGGGACAGGGGGCAAAAGAACAGATACGCAGTATTTT. Translation gives CASSPGTGGKRTDTQYF.

The chain joins TRBV5-6 to TRBJ1-4; the match to TRBD1 covers 7 bases. This CDR3 is built from 14 residues. J lost 8 bases, V lost 7 bases, and 11 bases had no gene match. Looked up from germline, CDR1 is SGHDT and CDR2 is YYEEEE. The chain's CDR3 is CASRPRQGREKLFF. The CDR3 nucleotides are TGTGCCAGCCGACCCCGACAGGGTCGGGAAAAACTGTTTTTT.

The J gene is TRBJ1-1, the V gene TRBV18; D unclear. CDR1 is KGHSH, CDR2 LQKENI, per germline. V lost 3 bases, J lost 11 bases, and 13 bases lay in between. The CDR3 consists of 12 residues. CDR3 in amino acids: CASSPSSDGAFF. The CDR3 bases are TGTGCCAGCTCACCGAGTTCCGACGGGGCTTTCTTT.

The genes are TRBV5-5 and TRBJ1-1; D is ambiguous. From germline, CDR1 is SGHKS and CDR2 YYEKEE (reference sequence). V shed 4 bases and J shed 0 bases, with 1 base lying between them. CDR3 length equals 11 residues. CDR3 in DNA: TGTGCCAGCAGCCTGAACACTGAAGCTTTCTTT. Translating it yields CASSLNTEAFF.

The chain carries TRBV3-1 (or the pseudogene TRBV3-2) and TRBJ2-5; possibly TRBD2 for D (7 bases). There are 16 residues in the CDR3. Germline V CDR1 and CDR2: LGHDT, YNNKEL (reference sequence). Between the trimmed V and J ends, which lost 0 bases and 9 bases, there was a span of 20 bases. For the CDR3, the DNA is TGTGCCAGCAGCCAAGAGGGGGGGGGCCCCAGTTGGGCCCAGTACTTC. This sequence encodes CASSQEGGGPSWAQYF.

The chain couples TRBV24-1 to TRBJ2-7; D unclear. Germline V gives CDR1 KGHDR, CDR2 SFDVKD. This CDR3 has 16 residues. V lost 6 bases to trimming and J lost 2 bases, with 19 bases between them. The CDR3 region is CATSPTVVLKAYEQYF. CDR3 DNA sequence: TGTGCCACCAGTCCGACGGTAGTGCTAAAGGCCTACGAGCAGTACTTC.

V gene TRBV7-9 combines with J gene TRBJ1-4; D may be TRBD1 (6 bases). CDR1 SEHNR and CDR2 FQNEAQ come from the germline V gene (reference sequence). The CDR3 extends over 15 amino acids. V lost 4 bases, J lost 8 bases, and 17 bases lay in between. The CDR3 nucleotides read TGTGCCAGCAGCTATGGGGGGCCCGAGGGGGAAAAACTGTTTTTT. Encoded protein: CASSYGGPEGEKLFF.

This chain joins TRBV7-8 and TRBJ1-4; 7 bases line up with TRBD1. Germline V gene data show CDR1 as SGHVS and CDR2 as FQNEAQ. The CDR3 is made up of 14 amino acids. V gave up 4 bases and J gave up 9 bases; unmatched junction bases: 8. The DNA for the CDR3 is TGTGCCAGCAGCTCAAGAGACAGGGATAAAAAACTGTTTTTT. Protein product: CASSSRDRDKKLFF. The whole variable domain, filled in from reference TRBV7-8 and TRBJ1-4, reads GAGVSQSPRYKVAKRGQDVALRCDPISGHVSLFWYQQALGQGPEFLTYFQNEAQLDKSGLPSDRFFAERPEGSVSTLKIQRTQQEDSAVYLCASSSRDRDKKLFFGSGTQLSVL.

This clone appeared once. The V and J genes are TRBV4-1 and TRBJ2-1, with D unclear. This CDR3 is 15 amino acids long. Germline CDR1 reads MGHRA; CDR2 reads YSYEKL. V was clipped by 5 bases and J by 1 base, with 12 bases between them. The CDR3 DNA reads as TGCGCCAGCAGCGCAGGCTCCGTATCCTACAATGAGCAGTTCTTC. Amino acid sequence: CASSAGSVSYNEQFF.

This clone was recorded only once. In the same sample, other DNA sequences code for this CDR3. J is TRBJ1-1 and V is TRBV6-5; TRBD1 is a possible D gene (5 bases). CDR3 length equals 13 residues. V gave up 2 bases and J gave up 3 bases, with 7 bases separating them. Germline V lookup: CDR1 MNHEY, CDR2 SVGAGI. The CDR3 DNA sequence: TGTGCCAGCAGTTACGGGGGGTACACTGAAGCTTTCTTT. It specifies CASSYGGYTEAFF.

This chain uses TRBV6-2 or TRBV6-3 with TRBJ2-7; tentative D call: TRBD2 (5 bases). Trimming cost V 5 bases and J 7 bases, with 18 bases left between them. From germline, CDR1 is MNHEY and CDR2 SVGEGT. This CDR3 contains 14 residues. CDR3 in DNA: TGTGCCAGCAGTAGGGAGAGGGAGATACCAGAGCAGTACTTC. Translated, it gives CASSREREIPEQYF.

V gene TRBV11-2 combines with J gene TRBJ1-1; 7 bases fit TRBD1. Germline V gene sequence: CDR1 SGHAT, CDR2 FQNNGV. CDR3 length: 13 residues. Trimming removed 5 bases from V and 5 bases from J; junction bases left unmatched: 5. This CDR3 is CASSNDRATEAFF. CDR3 nucleotide sequence: TGTGCCAGCAGCAACGACAGGGCGACTGAAGCTTTCTTT.

The chain carries TRBV3-1 (or the pseudogene TRBV3-2) and TRBJ1-6; D is ambiguous. The germline gives CDR1 LGHDT, CDR2 YNNKEL (reference sequence). The V end was cut by 4 bases, the J end by 0 bases, with 7 bases between. This CDR3 has 15 amino acids. The chain's CDR3 is CASSPISSYNSPLHF. The CDR3 nucleotides are TGTGCCAGCAGCCCGATCAGCTCCTATAATTCACCCCTCCACTTT.

The chain has TRBV7-9 and TRBJ1-6; no firm D call. Germline V lookup: CDR1 SEHNR, CDR2 FQNEAQ (reference sequence). The V and J ends lost 1 base and 4 bases respectively, with 5 bases between them. The CDR3 loop spans 14 amino acids. The CDR3 is CASSLVLYNSPLHF. The CDR3 region has the DNA TGTGCCAGCAGCTTAGTTTTGTATAATTCACCCCTCCACTTT. The variable domain in full, completed from reference TRBV7-9 and TRBJ1-6, reads DTGVSQNPRHKITKRGQNVTFRCDPISEHNRLYWYRQTLGQGPEFLTYFQNEAQLEKSRLLSDRFSAERPKGSFSTLEIQRTEQGDSAMYLCASSLVLYNSPLHFGNGTRLTVT.